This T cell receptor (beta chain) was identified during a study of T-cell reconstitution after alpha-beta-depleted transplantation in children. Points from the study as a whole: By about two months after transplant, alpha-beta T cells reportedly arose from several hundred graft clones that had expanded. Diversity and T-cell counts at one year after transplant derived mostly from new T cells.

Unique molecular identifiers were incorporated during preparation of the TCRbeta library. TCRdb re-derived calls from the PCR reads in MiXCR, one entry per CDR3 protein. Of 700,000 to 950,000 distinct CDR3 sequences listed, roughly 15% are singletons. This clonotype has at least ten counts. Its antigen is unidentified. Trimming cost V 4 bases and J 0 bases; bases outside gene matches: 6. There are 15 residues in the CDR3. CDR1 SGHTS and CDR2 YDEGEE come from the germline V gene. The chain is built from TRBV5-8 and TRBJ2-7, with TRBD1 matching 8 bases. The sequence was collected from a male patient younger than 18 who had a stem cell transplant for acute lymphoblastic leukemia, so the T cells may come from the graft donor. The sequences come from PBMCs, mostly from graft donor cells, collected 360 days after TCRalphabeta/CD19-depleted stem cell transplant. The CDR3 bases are TGTGCCAGCAGCGCAGCCGGGACAGGCTCCTACGAGCAGTACTTC. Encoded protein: CASSAAGTGSYEQYF. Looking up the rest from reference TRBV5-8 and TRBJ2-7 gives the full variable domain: EAGVTQSPTHLIKTRGQQATLRCSPISGHTSVYWYQQALGLGLQFLLWYDEGEERNRGNFPPRFSGRQFPNYSSELNVNALELEDSALYLCASSAAGTGSYEQYFGPGTRLTVT.